The entry that follows covers one T cell receptor beta chain sequence. Its target is not known. Per germline, CDR1 MDHEN and CDR2 SYDVKM. The V end was cut by 5 bases, the J end by 5 bases, with 28 bases between. The CDR3 is 19 residues long. This record belongs to a study of graft-versus-host responses after intestinal transplantation. Study-wide context: Multivisceral, liver-intestinal, or isolated intestinal grafts went to recipients. Tacrolimus plus steroids were given to all recipients for around three years, preceded by anti-thymocyte globulin induction. Notes on the study in general: Marrow from the recipient contained GvH clones, some of which had appeared first in ileum or blood. Where graft-donor T cell macrochimerism was present, patients had high graft-versus-host to host-versus-graft clonal ratios in allografts.

TCRdb keeps only in-frame clones here, not all; method: immunoSEQ multiplex PCR. The table has 130,000 to 150,000 clones, 80% to 95% seen once; the top ten hold about 0.18%. The sequences come from unstimulated CD4+ T cells sorted from spleen or lymph node cells, collected before intestinal transplant. This sequence was found in a human donor who received an intestinal transplant. V gene TRBV28 combines with J gene TRBJ2-4; perhaps D is TRBD1 or TRBD2 (5 bases each). The CDR3 sequence: CASSPPWRPVWQGENIQYF. The DNA of the CDR3 is TGTGCCAGCAGTCCCCCGTGGAGGCCCGTTTGGCAGGGAGAAAACATTCAGTACTTC.